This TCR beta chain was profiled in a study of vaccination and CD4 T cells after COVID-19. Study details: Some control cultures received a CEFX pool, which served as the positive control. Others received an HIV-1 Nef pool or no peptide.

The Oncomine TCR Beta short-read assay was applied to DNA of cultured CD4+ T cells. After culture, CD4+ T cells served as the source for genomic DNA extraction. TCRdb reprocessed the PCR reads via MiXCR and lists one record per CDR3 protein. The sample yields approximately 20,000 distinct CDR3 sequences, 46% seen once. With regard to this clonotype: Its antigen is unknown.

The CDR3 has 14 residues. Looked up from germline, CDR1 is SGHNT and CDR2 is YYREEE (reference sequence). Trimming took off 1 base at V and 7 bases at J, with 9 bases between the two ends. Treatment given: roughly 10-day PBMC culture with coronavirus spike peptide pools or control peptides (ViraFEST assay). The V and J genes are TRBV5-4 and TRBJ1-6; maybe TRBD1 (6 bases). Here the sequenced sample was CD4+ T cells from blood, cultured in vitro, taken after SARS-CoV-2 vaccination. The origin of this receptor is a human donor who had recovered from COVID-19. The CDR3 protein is CASSLKGGNSPLHF. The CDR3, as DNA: TGTGCCAGCAGCTTGAAAGGGGGAAATTCACCCCTCCACTTT.